The 21 T cell receptor beta chains in this list originate from one sample, sequenced in a study of T cells in pancreatic ductal adenocarcinoma. Libraries were prepared by immunoSEQ multiplex PCR; TCRdb keeps only in-frame clonotypes and omits some of them. The table records about 100,000 clones, around 96% of them present only once. Surgery without prior neoadjuvant therapy was the treatment of the selected pancreatic ductal adenocarcinoma patients. What was sequenced was PBMCs. The receptor source for this set is a human donor with pancreatic ductal adenocarcinoma.

The CDR3 region has the DNA TGTGCCAGCAGTGAGATGGGGGGGCGAGGAGATACGCAGTATTTT. Translating it yields CASSEMGGRGDTQYF. The rearrangement uses TRBV6-1 and TRBJ2-3; D may be TRBD2 (7 bases). This CDR3 has 15 residues. V lost 3 bases and J 5 bases, leaving 15 bases between the germline ends. The germline CDR1 and CDR2 sequences are MNHNS and SASEGT.

This clone has a handful of counts. V and J are TRBV28 and TRBJ1-1, with D hard to call. V shed 2 bases and J shed 4 bases, with 11 bases lying between them. Looked up from germline, CDR1 is MDHEN and CDR2 is SYDVKM. The CDR3 is made up of 14 amino acids. As DNA, the CDR3 is TGTGCCAGCAGTTTACGGGAACTACTCACTGAAGCTTTCTTT. It yields the protein CASSLRELLTEAFF.

CDR3 in DNA: TGTGCCAGCAGTCAGGGGTCGGGAGGGGGACAAGAGACCCAGTACTTC. This translates into CASSQGSGGGQETQYF. The chain recombines TRBV11-1 with TRBJ2-5; TRBD2 agrees at 8 bases. Trimming cost V 6 bases and J 2 bases; bases outside gene matches: 11. The V gene's germline CDR1 is SGHAT and CDR2 FQDESV (reference sequence). This CDR3 spans 16 amino acids. The whole variable domain, filled in from reference TRBV11-1 and TRBJ2-5, reads EAEVAQSPRYKITEKSQAVAFWCDPISGHATLYWYRQILGQGPELLVQFQDESVVDDSQLPKDRFSAERLKGVDSTLKIQPAELGDSAMYLCASSQGSGGGQETQYFGPGTRLLVL.

This chain connects TRBV18 to TRBJ2-5; TRBD1 matches at 11 bases. Losses at the gene ends were 2 bases for V and 6 bases for J; bases not matched to a gene: 5. This CDR3 spans 15 amino acids. Germline V lookup: CDR1 KGHSH, CDR2 LQKENI. CDR3 in DNA: TGTGCCAGCTCACCAGGACAGGGGGCCGGGAAGACCCAGTACTTC. It codes for CASSPGQGAGKTQYF.

The chain recombines TRBV6-1 with TRBJ1-2; D gene unclear. V lost 6 bases and J 6 bases, leaving 14 bases between the germline ends. The CDR3 loop spans 13 amino acids. Germline-derived CDR1 and CDR2 are MNHNS and SASEGT. The CDR3 DNA follows: TGTGCCAGCAGAGAGGCGTCCTGGGATGGCTACACCTTC. This codes for CASREASWDGYTF.

This clone has just one count. The V and J genes are TRBV29-1 and TRBJ2-1, with 10 bases that match TRBD2. V was pared by 2 bases and J by 14 bases, with 6 bases of the junction left unmatched. The germline CDR1 and CDR2 sequences are SQVTM and ANQGSEA. The CDR3 sequence is 12 residues long. This chain's CDR3 is CSVENLAGDKFF. In nucleotides, the CDR3 is TGCAGCGTTGAAAACCTAGCGGGAGATAAGTTCTTC.

This clone appeared a few times. The J gene is TRBJ1-1, the V gene TRBV30, with TRBD1 as a possible D gene (5 bases). Germline CDR1 reads GTSNPN; CDR2 reads SVGIG (reference sequence). The CDR3 is made up of 17 amino acids. Trimming cost V 0 bases and J 7 bases, with 24 bases left between them. CDR3 sequence reads: CAWSVRTGAGRGVEAFF. CDR3 sequence (DNA): TGTGCCTGGAGTGTACGTACTGGGGCGGGTCGCGGGGTTGAAGCTTTCTTT.

The V gene is TRBV18, the J gene TRBJ1-2; 7 bases map to TRBD1. V was clipped by 3 bases and J by 5 bases; unmatched bases: 12. The CDR3 runs to 16 residues. The germline CDR1 and CDR2 sequences are KGHSH and LQKENI. The CDR3 protein is CASSPTQGDSPYGYTF. CDR3 nucleotide sequence: TGTGCCAGCTCACCCACACAAGGGGACAGCCCGTATGGCTACACCTTC.

This sequence joins TRBV27 and TRBJ1-5, with D tentatively TRBD1 (5 bases). Trimming removed 3 bases at V and 4 bases at J, with 10 bases between. The germline CDR1 and CDR2 sequences are MNHEY and SMNVEV (reference sequence). The CDR3 sequence is 14 residues long. Written as DNA, the CDR3 is TGTGCCAGCAGTTTGGGCAGGGAAAATCAGCCCCAGCATTTT. As protein: CASSLGRENQPQHF.

The chain has TRBV28 and TRBJ1-5; 9 bases match TRBD1. Germline values: CDR1 MDHEN, CDR2 SYDVKM. This CDR3 comprises 16 residues. Unmatched junction bases numbered 8, after V lost 7 bases and J lost 1 base. The CDR3 region has the DNA TGTGCCAGCACCCTCGCCGGACAGGGGAGCAATCAGCCCCAGCATTTT. Its translation is CASTLAGQGSNQPQHF.

The chain carries TRBV19 and TRBJ2-1; D possibly corresponds to TRBD2 (6 bases). Germline-derived CDR1 and CDR2 are LNHDA and SQIVND (reference sequence). The CDR3 extends over 15 amino acids. Deletions cut 5 bases from V and 6 bases from J, with 17 bases between. The CDR3 nucleotides read TGTGCCAGTAGTTCGCGGACGCTGGAGGGCAATGAGCAGTTCTTC. Translated: CASSSRTLEGNEQFF.

V and J are TRBV5-1 and TRBJ2-4, with TRBD2 matching 7 bases. Germline CDR1 is SGHRS and CDR2 is YFSETQ. After removal of 4 bases from V and 7 bases from J, the junction contained 8 bases not matched to a gene. CDR3 size: 14 residues. CDR3 region: CASSPPGEGNIQYF. CDR3 coding DNA: TGCGCCAGCAGCCCCCCGGGGGAGGGGAACATTCAGTACTTC.

This sequence joins TRBV9 and TRBJ1-1, with 8 nucleotides matching TRBD1. In germline, CDR1 is SGDLS, CDR2 YYNGEE. Germline trimming cut 7 bases from V and 1 base from J; bases unmatched to any gene: 3. The CDR3 totals 13 residues. CDR3 nucleotide sequence: TGTGCCAGCCGCAGGGGGCCGAACACTGAAGCTTTCTTT. Translation gives CASRRGPNTEAFF.

The chain has TRBV11-3 and TRBJ2-2; no clear D gene. The V end lost 5 bases, the J end lost 6 bases, and 10 bases lay between the germline ends. The CDR3 spans 13 residues. Germline V gene sequence: CDR1 SGHNT, CDR2 YENEEA. This CDR3 reads CASSKSRSGELFF. The CDR3 nucleotides are TGTGCCAGCAGCAAGAGCCGGTCCGGGGAGCTGTTTTTT.

V gene TRBV4-2 combines with J gene TRBJ1-1; D is perhaps TRBD1 (5 bases). The CDR3 consists of 14 residues. Germline CDR1 is LGHNA and CDR2 is YNFKEQ. The V and J ends lost 3 bases and 1 base respectively, with 9 bases between them. The CDR3 DNA reads TGTGCCAGCAGCCAGGGGCAGGGGAACACTGAAGCTTTCTTT. It codes for CASSQGQGNTEAFF.

The chain employs TRBV6-5 and TRBJ2-5; D might be TRBD2 (6 bases). This CDR3 is built from 14 residues. The germline V gene has CDR1 MNHEY and CDR2 SVGAGI. V dropped 2 bases and J dropped 5 bases, with 12 bases sitting between them. CDR3 nucleotides: TGTGCCAGCAGTTACGTGGGTGGAGGGGAGACCCAGTACTTC. This sequence encodes CASSYVGGGETQYF.

The chain combines TRBV9 with TRBJ2-3; 11 bases are a match to TRBD1. CDR1 is SGDLS and CDR2 is YYNGEE in the germline V gene. Losses at the gene ends were 3 bases for V and 4 bases for J; bases not matched to a gene: 1. The CDR3 sequence is 14 residues long. The CDR3 nucleotides are TGTGCCAGCAGCGGGACAGGGGGCCCAGATACGCAGTATTTT. It is translated as CASSGTGGPDTQYF.

V gene TRBV30 combines with J gene TRBJ2-3; TRBD2 agrees at 15 bases. V trimming: 5 bases; J trimming: 6 bases; junction bases outside the gene matches: 3. There are 14 residues in the CDR3. Germline V CDR1 and CDR2: GTSNPN, SVGIG (reference sequence). The CDR3 bases are TGTGCCTGGGGACTAGCGGGAGGGTGGGATACGCAGTATTTT. Its translation is CAWGLAGGWDTQYF.

V usage is TRBV6-5 and J usage is TRBJ2-1; D is perhaps TRBD2 (5 bases). This CDR3 is 14 amino acids long. From germline, CDR1 is MNHEY and CDR2 SVGAGI. Trimming took off 6 bases at V and 4 bases at J, with 13 bases between the two ends. This CDR3 is CASSLATSYNEQFF. As DNA, the CDR3 is TGTGCCAGCAGCCTAGCTACATCGTACAATGAGCAGTTCTTC.

This rearrangement joins TRBV4-1 to TRBJ1-2, with TRBD1 as a possible D gene (5 bases). V lost 2 bases and J 9 bases, leaving 10 bases between the germline ends. This CDR3 is built from 12 residues. Per the germline V gene, CDR1 is MGHRA and CDR2 is YSYEKL. Here the CDR3 DNA reads TGCGCCAGCAGCCAAAGCAGGGAAAGCTACACCTTC. Its protein is CASSQSRESYTF.

The rearrangement links TRBV29-1 to TRBJ1-2; TRBD1 matches at 8 bases. Germline values: CDR1 SQVTM, CDR2 ANQGSEA. The CDR3 totals 13 residues. The V gene end was trimmed by 4 bases and the J gene end by 4 bases; junction bases not matched to a gene: 5. In DNA, the CDR3 is TGCAGCGTTGCAGGGGGCGTAGGCTATGGCTACACCTTC. Its translation: CSVAGGVGYGYTF.